The 8 T cell receptor beta chains reported below all come from one sample, sequenced in a study of blood T cells in healthy people across ages. Through a sample-barcoded 5' primer and a J-beta primer mix, a second PCR was run for about 6 to 11 cycles. TCRdb reanalysed the 5' RACE reads using MiXCR and keeps one entry per CDR3 protein. The table has around 800,000 distinct CDR3 sequences, roughly 46% seen once. The sequencing input was blood. All receptors derive from a man aged 80 or over in good health.

This clonotype was seen a few times. This chain links TRBV7-9 with TRBJ2-1; TRBD2 agrees at 9 bases. V shed 2 bases, J shed 8 bases, and the junction held 13 bases outside the gene matches. The length of the CDR3 is 17 residues. The germline CDR1 and CDR2 sequences are SEHNR and FQNEAQ (reference sequence). This CDR3 is CASSLKWVAGDRDEQFF. The CDR3 nucleotides are TGTGCCAGCAGCTTAAAGTGGGTAGCGGGAGATCGGGATGAGCAGTTCTTC.

This clonotype was recorded a few times. The V and J genes are TRBV9 and TRBJ2-3; 8 bases align to TRBD2. The ends lost 1 base at V and 1 base at J; junction bases unmatched: 5. CDR3 length: 16 amino acids. The germline CDR1 and CDR2 sequences are SGDLS and YYNGEE. The CDR3 DNA reads as TGTGCCAGCAGCGTACAACCGGGACTAGGCACAGATACGCAGTATTTT. Translation: CASSVQPGLGTDTQYF.

The rearrangement joins TRBV29-1 to TRBJ2-1; possibly TRBD1 for D (7 bases). This CDR3 has 14 amino acids. Germline values: CDR1 SQVTM, CDR2 ANQGSEA. With 7 bases removed from V and 7 bases from J, the gap between germline ends came to 20 bases. CDR3 protein: CSAIQDRTNNEQFF. The CDR3 DNA sequence: TGCAGCGCTATACAGGACAGGACTAATAATGAGCAGTTCTTC.

This clonotype was seen more than once but under ten times. V is TRBV29-1 and J is TRBJ2-7, with D hard to call. The CDR3 length is 11 residues. Germline CDR1 is SQVTM and CDR2 is ANQGSEA. The V gene lost 3 bases and the J gene lost 8 bases, with 11 bases spanning the gap. CDR3 residues: CSVEHLPQQYF. The DNA of the CDR3 is TGCAGCGTTGAGCATCTCCCCCAGCAGTACTTC.

The gene calls are TRBV4-3 and TRBJ2-4, with TRBD2 identical over 7 bases. The DNA end is more similar to TRBJ2-5, so the J call may be wrong. The CDR3 spans 17 residues. CDR1 is LGHNA and CDR2 is YSLEER in the germline V gene. CDR3 in DNA: TGCGCCAGCAGCCAAGATCCAAGCGGGACGGGTCGGGAGACCCAGTACTTC. Translated, it gives CASSQDPSGTGRETQYF.

With regard to this clonotype: A much larger clone lies one base from this, so it may be a read error. This chain connects TRBV29-1 to TRBJ2-7; a possible D gene is TRBD1 (6 bases). The V end lost 6 bases, the J end lost 5 bases, and 20 bases lay between the germline ends. The CDR3 spans 14 residues. Germline values: CDR1 SQVTM, CDR2 ANQGSEA. CDR3 residues: CSVVGPGTRDEQYF. The DNA for the CDR3 is TGCAGCGTGGTCGGGCCGGGGACAAGGGACGAGCAGTACTTC.

V gene TRBV20-1 combines with J gene TRBJ2-1; D perhaps matches TRBD2 (6 bases). V lost 6 bases and J lost 0, with 18 bases in between. Germline CDR1 is DFQATT and CDR2 is SNEGSKA (reference sequence). The CDR3 has 16 residues. Written as DNA, the CDR3 is TGCAGTGCAAACCGCGGGGAGCTATTCTCCTACAATGAGCAGTTCTTC. As protein: CSANRGELFSYNEQFF.

This chain joins TRBV28 and TRBJ2-1; TRBD2 might be the D (5 bases). Deletions cut 5 bases from V and 0 bases from J, with 14 bases between. Per germline, CDR1 MDHEN and CDR2 SYDVKM. CDR3 size: 16 residues. CDR3 nucleotides: TGTGCCAGCAGTCCAGTAGCGCAAAGCTCCTACAATGAGCAGTTCTTC. Translated: CASSPVAQSSYNEQFF.